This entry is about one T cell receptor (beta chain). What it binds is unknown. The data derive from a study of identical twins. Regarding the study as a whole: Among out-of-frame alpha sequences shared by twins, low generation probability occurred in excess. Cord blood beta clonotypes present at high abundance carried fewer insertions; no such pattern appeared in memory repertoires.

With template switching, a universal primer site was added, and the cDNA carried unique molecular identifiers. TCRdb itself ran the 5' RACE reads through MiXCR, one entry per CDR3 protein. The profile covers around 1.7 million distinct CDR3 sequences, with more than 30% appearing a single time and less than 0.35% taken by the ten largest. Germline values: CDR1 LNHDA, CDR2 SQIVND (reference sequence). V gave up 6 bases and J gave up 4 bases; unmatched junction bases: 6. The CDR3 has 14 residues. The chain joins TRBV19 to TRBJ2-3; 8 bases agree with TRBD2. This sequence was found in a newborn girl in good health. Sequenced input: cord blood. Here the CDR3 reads CASRPGLVPDTQYF. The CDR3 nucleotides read TGTGCCAGTAGGCCGGGACTAGTCCCAGATACGCAGTATTTT.